This TCR beta chain was documented in a study of T cell responses to AZD1222 COVID-19 vaccine. CDR1 is SNHLY, CDR2 FYNNEI, per germline. This CDR3 comprises 13 residues. Trimming cost V 7 bases and J 3 bases, with 13 bases left between them. Libraries were prepared by immunoSEQ multiplex PCR; TCRdb keeps only in-frame clonotypes and omits some of them. This sample yields 95,000 to 150,000 clones, of which more than 80% are seen a single time; about 3% belongs to the top ten. Sequenced material: peripheral blood, taken on day 0 of AZD1222 vaccination. This clonotype was sampled from an adult in good health. V and J are TRBV2 and TRBJ2-7; no firm D call. The CDR3 DNA sequence: TGTGCCAGCAATTATGGTCTTTTCTACGAGCAGTACTTC. Translating gives CASNYGLFYEQYF.